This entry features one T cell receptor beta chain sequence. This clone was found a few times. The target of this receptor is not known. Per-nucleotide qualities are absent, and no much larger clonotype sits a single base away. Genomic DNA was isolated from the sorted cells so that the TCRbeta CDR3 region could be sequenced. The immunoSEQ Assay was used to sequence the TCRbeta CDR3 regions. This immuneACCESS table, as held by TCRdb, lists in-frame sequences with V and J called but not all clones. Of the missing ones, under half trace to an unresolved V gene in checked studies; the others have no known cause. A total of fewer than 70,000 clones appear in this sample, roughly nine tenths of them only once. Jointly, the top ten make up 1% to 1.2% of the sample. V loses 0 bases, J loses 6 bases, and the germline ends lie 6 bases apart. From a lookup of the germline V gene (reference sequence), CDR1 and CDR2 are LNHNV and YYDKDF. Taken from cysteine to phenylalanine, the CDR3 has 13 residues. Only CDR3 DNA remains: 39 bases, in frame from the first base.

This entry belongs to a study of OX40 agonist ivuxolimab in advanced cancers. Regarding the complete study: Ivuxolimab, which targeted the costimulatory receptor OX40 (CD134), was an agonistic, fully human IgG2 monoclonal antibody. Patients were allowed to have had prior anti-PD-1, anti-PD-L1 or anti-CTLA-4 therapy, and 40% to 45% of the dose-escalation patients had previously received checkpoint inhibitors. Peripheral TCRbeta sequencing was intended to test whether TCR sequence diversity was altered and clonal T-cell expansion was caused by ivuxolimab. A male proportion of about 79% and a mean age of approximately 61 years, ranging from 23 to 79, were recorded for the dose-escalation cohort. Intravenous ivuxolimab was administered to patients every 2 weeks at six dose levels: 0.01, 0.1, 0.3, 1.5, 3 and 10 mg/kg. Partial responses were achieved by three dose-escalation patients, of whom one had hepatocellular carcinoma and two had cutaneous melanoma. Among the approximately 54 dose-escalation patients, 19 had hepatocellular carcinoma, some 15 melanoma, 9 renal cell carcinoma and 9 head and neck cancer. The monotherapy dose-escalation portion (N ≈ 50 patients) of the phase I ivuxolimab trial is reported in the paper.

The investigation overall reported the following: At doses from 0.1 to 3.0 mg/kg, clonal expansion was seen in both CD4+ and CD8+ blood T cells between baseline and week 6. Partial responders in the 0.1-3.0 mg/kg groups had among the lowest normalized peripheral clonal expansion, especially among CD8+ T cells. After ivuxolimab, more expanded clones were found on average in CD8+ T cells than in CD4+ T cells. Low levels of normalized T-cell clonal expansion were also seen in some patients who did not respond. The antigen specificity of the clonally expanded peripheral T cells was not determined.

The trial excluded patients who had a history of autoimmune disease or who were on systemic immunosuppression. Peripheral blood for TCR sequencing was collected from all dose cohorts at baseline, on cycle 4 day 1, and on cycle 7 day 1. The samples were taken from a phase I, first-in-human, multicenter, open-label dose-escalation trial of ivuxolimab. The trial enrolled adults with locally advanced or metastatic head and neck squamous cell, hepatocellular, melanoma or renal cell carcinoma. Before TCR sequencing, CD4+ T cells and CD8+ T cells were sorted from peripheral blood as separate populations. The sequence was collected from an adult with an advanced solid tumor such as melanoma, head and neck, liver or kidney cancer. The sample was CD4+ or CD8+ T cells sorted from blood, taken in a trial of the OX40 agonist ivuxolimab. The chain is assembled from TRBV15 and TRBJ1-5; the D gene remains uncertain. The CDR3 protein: CATSRDYGQPQHF. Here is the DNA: TGTGCCACCAGCAGAGATTATGGTCAGCCCCAGCATTTT.